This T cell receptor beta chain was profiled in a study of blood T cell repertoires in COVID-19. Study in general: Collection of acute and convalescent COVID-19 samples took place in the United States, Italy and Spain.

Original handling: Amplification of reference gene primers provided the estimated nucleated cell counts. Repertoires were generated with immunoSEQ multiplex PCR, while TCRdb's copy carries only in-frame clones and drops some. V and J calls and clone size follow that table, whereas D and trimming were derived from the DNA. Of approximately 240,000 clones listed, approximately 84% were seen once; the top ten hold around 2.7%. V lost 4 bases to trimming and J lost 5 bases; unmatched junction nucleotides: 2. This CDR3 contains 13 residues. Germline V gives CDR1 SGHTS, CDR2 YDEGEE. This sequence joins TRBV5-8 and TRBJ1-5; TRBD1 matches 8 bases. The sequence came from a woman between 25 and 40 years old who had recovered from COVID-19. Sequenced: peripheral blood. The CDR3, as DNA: TGTGCCAGCAGCACACAGGGGGATCAGCCCCAGCATTTT. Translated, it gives CASSTQGDQPQHF.